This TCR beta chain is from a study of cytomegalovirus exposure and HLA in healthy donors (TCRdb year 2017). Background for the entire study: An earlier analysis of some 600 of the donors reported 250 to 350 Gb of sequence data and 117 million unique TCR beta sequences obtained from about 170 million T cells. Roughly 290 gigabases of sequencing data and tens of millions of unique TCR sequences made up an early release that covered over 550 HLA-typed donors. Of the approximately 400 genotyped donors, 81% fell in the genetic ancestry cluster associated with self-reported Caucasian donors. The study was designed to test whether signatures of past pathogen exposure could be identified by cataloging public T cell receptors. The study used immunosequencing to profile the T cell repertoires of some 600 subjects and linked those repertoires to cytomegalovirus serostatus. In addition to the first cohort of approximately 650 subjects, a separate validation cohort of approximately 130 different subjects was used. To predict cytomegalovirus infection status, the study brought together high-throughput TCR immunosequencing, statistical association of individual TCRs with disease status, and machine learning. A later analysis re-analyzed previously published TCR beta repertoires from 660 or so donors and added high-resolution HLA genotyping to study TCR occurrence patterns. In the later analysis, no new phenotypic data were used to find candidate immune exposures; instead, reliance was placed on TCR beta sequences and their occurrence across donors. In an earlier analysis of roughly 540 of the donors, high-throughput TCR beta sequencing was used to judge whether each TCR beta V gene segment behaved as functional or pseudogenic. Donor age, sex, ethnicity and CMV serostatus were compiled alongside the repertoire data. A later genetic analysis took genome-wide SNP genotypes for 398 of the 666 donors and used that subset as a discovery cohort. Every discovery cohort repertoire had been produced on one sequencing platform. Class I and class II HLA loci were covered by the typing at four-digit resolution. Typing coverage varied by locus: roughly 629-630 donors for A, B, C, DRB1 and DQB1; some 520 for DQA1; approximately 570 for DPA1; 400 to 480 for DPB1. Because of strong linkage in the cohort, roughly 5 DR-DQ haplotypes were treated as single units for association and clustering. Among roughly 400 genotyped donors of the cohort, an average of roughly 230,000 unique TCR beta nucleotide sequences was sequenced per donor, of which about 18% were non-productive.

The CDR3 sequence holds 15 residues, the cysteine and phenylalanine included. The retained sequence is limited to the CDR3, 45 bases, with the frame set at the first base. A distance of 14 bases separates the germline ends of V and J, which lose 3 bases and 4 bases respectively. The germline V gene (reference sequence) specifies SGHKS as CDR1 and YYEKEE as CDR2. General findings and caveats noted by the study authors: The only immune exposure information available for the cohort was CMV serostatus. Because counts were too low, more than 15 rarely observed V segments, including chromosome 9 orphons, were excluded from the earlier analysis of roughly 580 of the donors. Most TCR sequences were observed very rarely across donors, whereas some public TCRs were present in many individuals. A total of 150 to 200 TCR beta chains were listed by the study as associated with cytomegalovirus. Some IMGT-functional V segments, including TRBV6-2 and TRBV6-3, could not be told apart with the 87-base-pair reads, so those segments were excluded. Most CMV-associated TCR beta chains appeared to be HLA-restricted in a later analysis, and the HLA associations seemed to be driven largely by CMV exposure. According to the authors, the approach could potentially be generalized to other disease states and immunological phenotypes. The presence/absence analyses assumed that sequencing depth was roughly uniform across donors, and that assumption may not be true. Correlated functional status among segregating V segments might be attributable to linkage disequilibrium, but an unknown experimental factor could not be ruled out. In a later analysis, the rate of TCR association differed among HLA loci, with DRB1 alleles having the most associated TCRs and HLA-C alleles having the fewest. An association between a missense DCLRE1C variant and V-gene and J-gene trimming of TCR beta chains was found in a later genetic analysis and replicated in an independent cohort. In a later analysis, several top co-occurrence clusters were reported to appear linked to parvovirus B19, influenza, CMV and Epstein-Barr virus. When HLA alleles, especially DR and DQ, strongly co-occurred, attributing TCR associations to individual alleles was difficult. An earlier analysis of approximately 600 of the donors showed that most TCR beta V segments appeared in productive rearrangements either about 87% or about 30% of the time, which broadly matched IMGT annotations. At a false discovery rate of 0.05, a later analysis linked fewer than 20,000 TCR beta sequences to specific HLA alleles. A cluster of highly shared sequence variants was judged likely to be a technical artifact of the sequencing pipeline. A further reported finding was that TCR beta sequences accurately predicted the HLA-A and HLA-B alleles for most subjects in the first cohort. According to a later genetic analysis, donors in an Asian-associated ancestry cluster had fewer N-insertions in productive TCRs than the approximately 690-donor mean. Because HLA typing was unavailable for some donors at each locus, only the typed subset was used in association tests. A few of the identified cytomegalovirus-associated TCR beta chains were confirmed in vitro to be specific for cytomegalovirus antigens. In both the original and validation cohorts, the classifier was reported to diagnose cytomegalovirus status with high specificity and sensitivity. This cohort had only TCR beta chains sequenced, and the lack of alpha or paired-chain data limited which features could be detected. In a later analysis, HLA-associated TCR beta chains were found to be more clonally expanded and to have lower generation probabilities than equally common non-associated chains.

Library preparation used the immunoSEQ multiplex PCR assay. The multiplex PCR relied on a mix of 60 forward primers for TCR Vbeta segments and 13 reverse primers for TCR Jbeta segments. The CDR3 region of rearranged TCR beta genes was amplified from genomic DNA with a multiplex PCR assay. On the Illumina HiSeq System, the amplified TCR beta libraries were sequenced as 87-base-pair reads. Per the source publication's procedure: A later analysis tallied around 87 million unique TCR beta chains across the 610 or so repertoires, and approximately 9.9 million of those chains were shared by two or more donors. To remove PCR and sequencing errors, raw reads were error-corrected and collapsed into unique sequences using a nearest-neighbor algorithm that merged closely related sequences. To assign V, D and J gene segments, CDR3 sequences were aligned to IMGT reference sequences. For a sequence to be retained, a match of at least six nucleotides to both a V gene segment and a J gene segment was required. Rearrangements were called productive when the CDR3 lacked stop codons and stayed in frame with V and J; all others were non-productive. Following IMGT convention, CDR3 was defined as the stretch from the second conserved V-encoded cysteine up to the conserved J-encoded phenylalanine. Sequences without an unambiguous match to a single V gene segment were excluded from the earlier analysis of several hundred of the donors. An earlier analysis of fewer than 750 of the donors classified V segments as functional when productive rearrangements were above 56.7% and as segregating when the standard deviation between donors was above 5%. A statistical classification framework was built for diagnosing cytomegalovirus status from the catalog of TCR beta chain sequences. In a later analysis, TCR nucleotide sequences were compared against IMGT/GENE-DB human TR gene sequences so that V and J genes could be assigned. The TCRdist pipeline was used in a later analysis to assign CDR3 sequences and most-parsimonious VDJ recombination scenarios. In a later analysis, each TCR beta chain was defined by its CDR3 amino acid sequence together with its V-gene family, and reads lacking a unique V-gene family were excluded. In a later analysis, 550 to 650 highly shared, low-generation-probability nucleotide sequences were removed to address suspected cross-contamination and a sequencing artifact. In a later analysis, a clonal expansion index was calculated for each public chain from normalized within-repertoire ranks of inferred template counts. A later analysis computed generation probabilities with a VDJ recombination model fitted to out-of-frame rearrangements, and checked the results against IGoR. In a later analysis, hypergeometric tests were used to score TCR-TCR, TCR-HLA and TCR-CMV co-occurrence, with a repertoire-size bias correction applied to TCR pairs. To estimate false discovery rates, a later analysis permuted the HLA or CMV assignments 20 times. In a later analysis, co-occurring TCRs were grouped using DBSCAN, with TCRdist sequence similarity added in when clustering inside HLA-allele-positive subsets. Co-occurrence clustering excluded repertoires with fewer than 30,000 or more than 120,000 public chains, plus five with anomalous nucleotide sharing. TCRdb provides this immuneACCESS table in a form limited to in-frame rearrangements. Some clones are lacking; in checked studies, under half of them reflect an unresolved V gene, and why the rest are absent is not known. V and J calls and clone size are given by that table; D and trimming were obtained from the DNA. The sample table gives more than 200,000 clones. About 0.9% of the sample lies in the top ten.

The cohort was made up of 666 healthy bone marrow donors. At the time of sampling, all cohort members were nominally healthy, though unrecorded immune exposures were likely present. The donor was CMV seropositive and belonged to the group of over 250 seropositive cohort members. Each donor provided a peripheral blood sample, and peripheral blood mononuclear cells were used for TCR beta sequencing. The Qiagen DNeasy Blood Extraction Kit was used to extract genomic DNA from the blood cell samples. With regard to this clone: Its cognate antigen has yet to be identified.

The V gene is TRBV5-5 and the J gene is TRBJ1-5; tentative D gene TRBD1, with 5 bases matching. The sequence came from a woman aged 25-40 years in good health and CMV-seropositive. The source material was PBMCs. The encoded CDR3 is CASSSTVIGNQPQHF. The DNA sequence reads TGTGCCAGCAGCTCGACAGTAATAGGGAATCAGCCCCAGCATTTT.